Reported below is one T cell receptor (beta chain). These data come from a study of blood T cell repertoires in COVID-19. The CDR3 runs 16 residues. Looked up from germline, CDR1 is LNHDA and CDR2 is SQIVND (reference sequence). V gave up 4 bases and J gave up 3 bases, with 19 bases separating them. TCRdb keeps only in-frame clones here, not all; method: immunoSEQ multiplex PCR. The sample includes about 54,000 clones, about nine tenths seen only once; the top ten take under 9%. This sequence originates from a man aged 50 to 60 with active COVID-19. Sequencing was carried out using peripheral blood. The gene calls are TRBV19 and TRBJ2-7; a possible D gene is TRBD2 (6 bases). CDR3 loop: CASSRSLAATIYEQYF. The CDR3 DNA reads TGTGCCAGTAGTAGGTCACTAGCCGCAACCATCTACGAGCAGTACTTC.